The rows below give T cell receptor beta chains drawn from one sample of a study of blood T cell repertoires in COVID-19. Sequencing was performed with immunoSEQ multiplex PCR; in TCRdb, only in-frame clones are kept and a portion is missing. The table records 90,000 to 150,000 clones, approximately 90% of them present only once. Sequencing input: peripheral blood. The receptor set was obtained from a human donor in a cohort sampled during active COVID-19. Each CDR3 is given with its conserved first and last residue. D genes are given only for firm matches. Where a row states a size, it is once, few, many or the class of an expanded clone; other rows omit it.

TGTGCCAGCAGGCCCCCGACAGCCTACGAGCAGTACTTC,CASRPPTAYEQYF,-,-,TRBV28,13,TRBJ2-7
TGTGCCACCAGCAGAGGCCCTAGCGGGAGTGGAGATACGCAGTATTTT,CATSRGPSGSGDTQYF,TRBD2,-,TRBV15,16,TRBJ2-3
TGTGCCAGCAGCTTAGCTGTTGGAGGGGGCGACTCTGGAAACACCATATATTTT,CASSLAVGGGDSGNTIYF,TRBD1,many,TRBV7-9,18,TRBJ1-3
TGTGCCAGTAGTATACTAGGTCGCGGGTCCTACGAGCAGTACTTC,CASSILGRGSYEQYF,-,-,TRBV19,15,TRBJ2-7
TGTGCCAGCTCACCTGGGACAGTTAATTCACCCCTCCACTTT,CASSPGTVNSPLHF,TRBD1,-,TRBV18,14,TRBJ1-6
TGTGCCAGCAGTCCTCAGGGGGCGAACTATAATTCACCCCTCCACTTT,CASSPQGANYNSPLHF,TRBD1,many,TRBV3-1/TRBV3-2,16,TRBJ1-6
TGTGCCAGCAGTTCCCCTGGGTCGGGGGGGTTGTACGAGCAGTACTTC,CASSSPGSGGLYEQYF,TRBD2,-,TRBV6-5,16,TRBJ2-7
TGTGCCAGCAGCTTGCAGAGACAGGGGAACTATGGCTACACCTTC,CASSLQRQGNYGYTF,TRBD1,-,TRBV7-2,15,TRBJ1-2
TGTGCCAGCAGCTCCCGGACAGGGAACTACGAGCAGTACTTC,CASSSRTGNYEQYF,TRBD1,-,TRBV5-8,14,TRBJ2-7
TGTGCCAGCAGCCGGGATCGGTTGGCTTTCTTT,CASSRDRLAFF,-,-,TRBV13,11,TRBJ1-1
TGCGCCAGCAGTGACGCCGGGACAGGGAATTCCGATACGCAGTATTTT,CASSDAGTGNSDTQYF,TRBD1,-,TRBV10-1,16,TRBJ2-3
TGTGCCAGCGGGACTAGCGTCTCCTACGAGCAGTACTTC,CASGTSVSYEQYF,TRBD2,-,TRBV12-3/TRBV12-4,13,TRBJ2-7
TGTGCCAGCAGCTCGGAAGTACAGGGATTCTATGGCTACACCTTC,CASSSEVQGFYGYTF,-,-,TRBV5-4,15,TRBJ1-2